This TCR beta chain is drawn from a study of glioma-infiltrating T cells. Study at large: Glioma patients had dexamethasone for six or fewer days before surgery.

In this sample, this clonotype turned up many times. TCR alpha and beta CDR3 regions were amplified from RNA using iRepertoire nested multiplex PCR. TCRdb called the multiplex PCR reads again in MiXCR, with one record for every CDR3 protein. The repertoire has about 400,000 distinct CDR3 sequences, 41% of them found once; the top ten carry approximately 12%. The germline V gene encodes CDR1 SGHTA and CDR2 FQGNSA. CDR3 length equals 15 residues. J gave up 2 bases and V 5 bases, and 6 bases lay outside the gene matches. The sample comprised glioma tissue, nonneoplastic brain tissue, or PBMCs (not recorded which). The source of this sequence is a human donor with low-grade glioma or glioblastoma, undergoing nonglioma brain surgery, or in good health (not recorded which). The V gene is TRBV7-2, the J gene TRBJ1-2, with 9 nucleotides matching TRBD1. CDR3 amino acids: CASSIDRGGNYGYTF. CDR3 DNA: TGTGCCAGCAGCATCGACAGGGGGGGAAACTATGGCTACACCTTC.